This T cell receptor (beta chain) was obtained from a study of IL-17A CD8 T cells in psoriatic arthritis synovium. The study in broad terms: The goal of the study was to characterize the phenotype, molecular profile and function of synovial IL-17A+CD8+ T cells in the pathogenesis of psoriatic arthritis. The paper as a whole reports these results and caveats: Morisita overlap indices above 0.9 were seen in a couple of patients because many Tc17 clones were shared with the synovial Tc1 population. Because no psoriatic arthritis synovial tissue samples were available, cells were taken from synovial fluid instead of synovial tissue. Only a few patients were included in the TCR sequencing, a limited sample size that the authors acknowledged. In psoriatic arthritis, TCRbeta sequencing revealed that synovial Tc17 cells were polyclonal (median clonality around 0.077). Some individual clones occupied over 5% of the repertoire, though most synovial CD8+ subsets remained polyclonal.

Notes on this clone: What this receptor recognizes is not known. No much larger clone is present one base from it, and per-base qualities are unavailable.

Based on the germline V gene, the CDR1 and CDR2 sequences are SNHLY and FYNNEI. Trimming accounts for 3 bases at V and 7 bases at J, while the number of junction bases matched to no gene is 8. Counted from cysteine to phenylalanine, this CDR3 has 15 amino acids. The CDR3 DNA has 45 bases and is translated from base 1. After DNA extraction (Qiagen), TCRbeta V-D-J rearrangements underwent bias-controlled amplification and then high-throughput sequencing (immunoSEQ; Adaptive Biotech). The paper's processing steps were these. Productive sequences were analyzed at sequence level using the immunoSEQ Analyzer platform. Clonality was calculated as 1 minus Pielou's evenness, so values run from 0 (highly polyclonal) up to 1 (monoclonal). How much repertoires overlapped between subsets was quantified with the Morisita index, which goes from 0 (no similarity) to 1 (complete similarity). Imported from immuneACCESS, the table was reduced by TCRdb to in-frame sequences with V and J called. These copies leave out some clones; in studies compared against another copy, an unresolved V gene accounts for under half, and the cause of the remainder is not known. V and J calls and clone size follow that table, whereas D and trimming were derived from the DNA. The sample table records almost 2,000 clones; roughly 71% of these occur just once. The ten largest clones represent about 12% of the sample.

Magnetically isolated CD3+ T cells were stimulated less than 1.8 hours with PMA and ionomycin, then labeled by IL-17A and IFNgamma cytokine secretion assays. Synovial fluid effusions were drawn by aspiration from the actively inflamed joints of psoriatic arthritis patients. Memory CD8+ T cells in synovial fluid were sorted patient by patient into Tc17 (IL-17A+) cells, bulk memory cells and Tc1 (IL-17A-IFNgamma+) cells in order to compare their TCR repertoires. The Classification of Psoriatic Arthritis Study Group (CASPAR) criteria were met by the psoriatic arthritis patients. Cytokine-secreting cells were counterstained with a viability dye and with anti-CD3, CD8, CD14 and CD4 antibodies and were sorted on a BD FACSAria. In a few patients with psoriatic arthritis, sorted CD8+ T cell subsets from synovial fluid were put through TCRbeta sequencing. Before use, synovial fluid mononuclear cells were separated with Lymphoprep and cryopreserved in liquid nitrogen. The medium used for cryopreservation had about 50% fetal calf serum and approximately 10% dimethyl sulfoxide.

The rearrangement joined TRBV2 to TRBJ1-1, with 10 central nucleotides matching TRBD1. This TCR derives from a human donor with psoriatic arthritis. Sequenced: IL-17A+ (IFN-gamma+/-) memory CD8+ T cells from synovial fluid. The cell subset or site label here, explained by the study, means: IL-17A+IFNgamma+/- memory CD8+ (Tc17) cells. The sequenced DNA: TGTGCCAGCAGTGATATAGCGACAGGGGGCTTTGAAGCTTTCTTT. Translated, this gives CASSDIATGGFEAFF.